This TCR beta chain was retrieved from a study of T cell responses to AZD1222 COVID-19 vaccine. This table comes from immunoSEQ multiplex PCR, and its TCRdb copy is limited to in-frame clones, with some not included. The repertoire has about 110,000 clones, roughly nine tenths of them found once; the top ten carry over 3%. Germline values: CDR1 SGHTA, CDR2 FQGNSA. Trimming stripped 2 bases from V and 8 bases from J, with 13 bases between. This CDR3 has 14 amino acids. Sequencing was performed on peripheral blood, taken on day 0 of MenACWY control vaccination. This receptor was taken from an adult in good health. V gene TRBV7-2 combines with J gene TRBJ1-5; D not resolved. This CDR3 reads CASSLLTPPKPQHF. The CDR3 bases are TGTGCCAGCAGCTTATTGACACCCCCGAAGCCCCAGCATTTT.